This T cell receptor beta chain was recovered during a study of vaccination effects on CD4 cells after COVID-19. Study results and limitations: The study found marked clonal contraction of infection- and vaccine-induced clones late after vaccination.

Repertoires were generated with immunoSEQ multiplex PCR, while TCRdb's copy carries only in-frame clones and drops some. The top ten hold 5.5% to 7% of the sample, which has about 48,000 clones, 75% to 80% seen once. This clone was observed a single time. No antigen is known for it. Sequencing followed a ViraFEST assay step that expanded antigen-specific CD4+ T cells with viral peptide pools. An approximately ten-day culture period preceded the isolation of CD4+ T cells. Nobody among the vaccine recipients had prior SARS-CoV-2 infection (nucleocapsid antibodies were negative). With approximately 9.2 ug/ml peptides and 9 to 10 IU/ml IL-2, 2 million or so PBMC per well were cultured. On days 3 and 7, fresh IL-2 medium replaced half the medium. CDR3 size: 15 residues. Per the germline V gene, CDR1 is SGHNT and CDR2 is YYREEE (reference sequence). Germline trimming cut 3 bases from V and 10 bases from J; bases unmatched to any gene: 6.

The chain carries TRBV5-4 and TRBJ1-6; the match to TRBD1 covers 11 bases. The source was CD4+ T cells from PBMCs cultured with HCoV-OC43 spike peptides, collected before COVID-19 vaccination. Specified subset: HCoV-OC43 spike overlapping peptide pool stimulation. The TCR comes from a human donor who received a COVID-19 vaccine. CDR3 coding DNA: TGTGCCAGCAGCTCCTCCGGGACAGGGGGGTCACCCCTCCACTTT. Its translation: CASSSSGTGGSPLHF.